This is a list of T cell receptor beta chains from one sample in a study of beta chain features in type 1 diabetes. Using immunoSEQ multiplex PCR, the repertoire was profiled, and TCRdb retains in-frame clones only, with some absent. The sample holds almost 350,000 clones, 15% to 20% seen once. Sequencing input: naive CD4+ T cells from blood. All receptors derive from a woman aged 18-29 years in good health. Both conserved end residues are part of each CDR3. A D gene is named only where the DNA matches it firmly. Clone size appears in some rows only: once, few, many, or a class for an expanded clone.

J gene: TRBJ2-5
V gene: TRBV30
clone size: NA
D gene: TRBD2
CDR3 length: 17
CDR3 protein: CAWGTGGAGALWETQYF
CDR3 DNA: TGTGCCTGGGGCACCGGGGGAGCGGGGGCCCTGTGGGAGACCCAGTACTTC

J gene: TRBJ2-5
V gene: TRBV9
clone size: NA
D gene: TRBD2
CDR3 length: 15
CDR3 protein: CASSSTGTSSETQYF
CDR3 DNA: TGTGCCAGCAGCTCTACCGGGACTAGTTCAGAGACCCAGTACTTC

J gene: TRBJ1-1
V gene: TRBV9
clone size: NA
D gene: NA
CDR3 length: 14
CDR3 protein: CASSVDGMNTEAFF
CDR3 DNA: TGTGCCAGCAGCGTAGACGGGATGAACACTGAAGCTTTCTTT

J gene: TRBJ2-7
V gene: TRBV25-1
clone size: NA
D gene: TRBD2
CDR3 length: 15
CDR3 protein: CASSVRAGGVNEQYF
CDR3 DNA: TGTGCCAGCAGTGTCCGGGCGGGAGGTGTAAACGAGCAGTACTTC

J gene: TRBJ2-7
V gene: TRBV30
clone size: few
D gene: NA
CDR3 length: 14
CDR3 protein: CAWSGPRGPYEQYF
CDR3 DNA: TGTGCCTGGAGTGGCCCCAGGGGCCCCTACGAGCAGTACTTC

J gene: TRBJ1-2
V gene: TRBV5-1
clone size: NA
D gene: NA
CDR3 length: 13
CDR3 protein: CASSRNDWRGYTF
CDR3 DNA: TGCGCCAGCAGCCGCAACGATTGGCGGGGCTACACCTTC

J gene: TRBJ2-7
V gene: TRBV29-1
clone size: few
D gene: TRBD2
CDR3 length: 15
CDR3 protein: CSVERGAGGPREQYF
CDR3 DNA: TGCAGCGTTGAGAGGGGAGCGGGAGGGCCCCGCGAGCAGTACTTC

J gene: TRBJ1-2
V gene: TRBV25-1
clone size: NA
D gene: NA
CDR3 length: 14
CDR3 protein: CASSESIRPYGYTF
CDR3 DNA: TGTGCCAGCAGTGAATCGATCAGGCCTTATGGCTACACCTTC

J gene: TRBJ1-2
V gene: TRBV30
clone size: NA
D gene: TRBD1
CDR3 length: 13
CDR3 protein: CALSGTGIYGYTF
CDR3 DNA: TGTGCCCTCTCCGGGACAGGGATTTACGGCTACACCTTC

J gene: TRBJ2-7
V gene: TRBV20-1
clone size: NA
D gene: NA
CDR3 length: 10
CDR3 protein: CSANAGEQYF
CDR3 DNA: TGCAGTGCTAATGCGGGCGAGCAGTACTTC

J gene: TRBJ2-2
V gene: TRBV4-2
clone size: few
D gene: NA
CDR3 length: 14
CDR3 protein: CASSHYQNTGELFF
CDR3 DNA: TGTGCCAGCAGCCACTACCAGAACACCGGGGAGCTGTTTTTT

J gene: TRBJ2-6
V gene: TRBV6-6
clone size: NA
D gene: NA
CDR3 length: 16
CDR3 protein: CASSYSGSAGANVLTF
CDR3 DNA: TGTGCCAGCAGTTACTCGGGGAGCGCTGGGGCCAACGTCCTGACTTTC

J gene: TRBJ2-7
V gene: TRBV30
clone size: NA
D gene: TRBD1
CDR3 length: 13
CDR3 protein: CAWSVDRGYEQYF
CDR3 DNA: TGTGCCTGGAGTGTGGACAGGGGCTACGAGCAGTACTTC

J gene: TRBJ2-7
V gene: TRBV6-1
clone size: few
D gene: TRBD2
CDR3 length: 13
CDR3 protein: CASRVAGVAEQYF
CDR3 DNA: TGTGCCAGCAGGGTAGCGGGAGTTGCCGAGCAGTACTTC

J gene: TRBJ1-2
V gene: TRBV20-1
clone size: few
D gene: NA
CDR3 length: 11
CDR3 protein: CSARTPYGYTF
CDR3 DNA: TGCAGTGCTAGGACACCTTACGGCTACACCTTC

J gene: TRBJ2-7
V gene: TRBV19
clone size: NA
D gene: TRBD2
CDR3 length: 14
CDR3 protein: CASSIVAGGYEQYF
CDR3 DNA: TGTGCCAGTAGTATAGTTGCGGGGGGCTACGAGCAGTACTTC

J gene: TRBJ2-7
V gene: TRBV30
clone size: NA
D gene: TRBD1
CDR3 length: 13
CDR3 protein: CAWSGTGHGEQYF
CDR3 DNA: TGTGCCTGGAGTGGGACAGGGCATGGCGAGCAGTACTTC

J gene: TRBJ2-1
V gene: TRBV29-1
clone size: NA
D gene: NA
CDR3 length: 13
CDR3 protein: CSVTRVSYNEQFF
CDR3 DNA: TGCAGCGTAACCCGGGTTTCCTACAATGAGCAGTTCTTC

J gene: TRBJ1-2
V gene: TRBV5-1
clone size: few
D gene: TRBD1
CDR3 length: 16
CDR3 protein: CASSRSGTGANYGYTF
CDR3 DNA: TGCGCCAGCAGCAGATCTGGGACAGGGGCTAACTATGGCTACACCTTC

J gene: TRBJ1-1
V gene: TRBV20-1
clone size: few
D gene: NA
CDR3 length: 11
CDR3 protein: CSARAGGAAFF
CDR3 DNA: TGCAGTGCTAGGGCCGGGGGTGCAGCTTTCTTT

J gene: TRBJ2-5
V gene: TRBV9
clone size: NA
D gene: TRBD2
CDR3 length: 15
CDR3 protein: CASSVGTSYQETQYF
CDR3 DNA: TGTGCCAGCAGCGTCGGGACTAGCTACCAAGAGACCCAGTACTTC

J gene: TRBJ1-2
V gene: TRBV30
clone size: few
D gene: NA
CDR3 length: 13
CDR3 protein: CAWSGGPNYGYTF
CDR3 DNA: TGTGCCTGGAGTGGGGGGCCTAACTATGGCTACACCTTC

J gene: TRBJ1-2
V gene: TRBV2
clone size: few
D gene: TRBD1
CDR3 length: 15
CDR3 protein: CASETEGAASYGYTF
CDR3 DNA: TGTGCCAGCGAAACAGAGGGGGCGGCTAGCTATGGCTACACCTTC

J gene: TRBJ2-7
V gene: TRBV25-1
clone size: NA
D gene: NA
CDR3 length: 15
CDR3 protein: CASSDANLSPGEQYF
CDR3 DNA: TGTGCCAGCAGTGACGCGAATCTCTCGCCCGGCGAGCAGTACTTC

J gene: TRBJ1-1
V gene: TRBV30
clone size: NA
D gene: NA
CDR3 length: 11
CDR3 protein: CAQEENTEAFF
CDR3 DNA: TGTGCCCAGGAGGAGAACACTGAAGCTTTCTTT

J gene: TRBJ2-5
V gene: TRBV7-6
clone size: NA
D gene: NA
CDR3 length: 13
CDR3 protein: CASSLGRGRTQYF
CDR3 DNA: TGTGCCAGCAGCTTAGGTAGAGGCCGGACCCAGTACTTC

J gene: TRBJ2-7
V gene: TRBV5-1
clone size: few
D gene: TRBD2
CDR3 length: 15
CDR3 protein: CASSLGTSVTYEQYF
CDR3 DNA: TGCGCCAGCAGCTTGGGGACTAGCGTTACCTACGAGCAGTACTTC

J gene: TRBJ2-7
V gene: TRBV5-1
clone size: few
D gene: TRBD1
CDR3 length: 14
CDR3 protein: CASSLGDRGSEQYF
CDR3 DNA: TGCGCCAGCAGCTTGGGGGACAGGGGTTCCGAGCAGTACTTC

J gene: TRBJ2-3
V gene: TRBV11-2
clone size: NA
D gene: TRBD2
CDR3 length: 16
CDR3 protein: CASSSYTSGRADTQYF
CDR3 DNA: TGTGCCAGCAGCTCCTATACTAGCGGGAGAGCAGATACGCAGTATTTT

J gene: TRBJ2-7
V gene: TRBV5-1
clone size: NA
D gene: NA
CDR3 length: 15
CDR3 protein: CASSLARQGHYEQYF
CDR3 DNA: TGCGCCAGCAGCTTGGCCCGTCAGGGACACTACGAGCAGTACTTC

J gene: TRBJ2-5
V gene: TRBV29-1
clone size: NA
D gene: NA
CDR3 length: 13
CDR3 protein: CSAAPRVVETQYF
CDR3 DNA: TGCAGCGCTGCACCTCGGGTGGTGGAGACCCAGTACTTC

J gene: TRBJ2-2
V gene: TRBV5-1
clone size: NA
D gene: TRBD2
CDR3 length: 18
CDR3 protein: CASSLLGLAGVRTGELFF
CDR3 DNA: TGCGCCAGCAGCTTGTTGGGACTAGCGGGAGTACGGACCGGGGAGCTGTTTTTT

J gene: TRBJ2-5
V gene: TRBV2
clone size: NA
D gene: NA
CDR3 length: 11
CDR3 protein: CASTTGETQYF
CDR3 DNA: TGTGCCAGCACCACGGGGGAGACCCAGTACTTC

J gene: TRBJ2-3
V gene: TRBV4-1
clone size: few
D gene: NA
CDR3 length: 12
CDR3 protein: CASSQGGDIQYF
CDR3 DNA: TGCGCCAGCAGCCAAGGAGGGGACATCCAGTATTTT

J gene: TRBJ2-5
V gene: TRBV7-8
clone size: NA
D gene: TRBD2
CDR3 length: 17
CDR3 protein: CASSFGGTSGVQETQYF
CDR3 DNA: TGTGCCAGCAGCTTTGGGGGGACTAGCGGGGTACAAGAGACCCAGTACTTC

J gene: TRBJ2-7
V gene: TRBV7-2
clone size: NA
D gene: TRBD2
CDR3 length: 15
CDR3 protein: CASRTTSGASYEQYF
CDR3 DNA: TGTGCCAGCAGAACTACTAGCGGGGCCTCCTACGAGCAGTACTTC

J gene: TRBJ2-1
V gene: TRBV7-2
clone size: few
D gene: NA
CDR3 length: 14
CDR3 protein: CASSLGTPYNEQFF
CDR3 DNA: TGTGCCAGCAGCTTAGGGACTCCTTACAATGAGCAGTTCTTC

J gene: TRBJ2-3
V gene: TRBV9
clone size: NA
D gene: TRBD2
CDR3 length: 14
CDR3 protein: CASSARLARDTQYF
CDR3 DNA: TGTGCCAGCAGCGCCCGACTAGCAAGAGATACGCAGTATTTT

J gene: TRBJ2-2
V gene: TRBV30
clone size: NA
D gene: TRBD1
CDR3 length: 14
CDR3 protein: CAWSRTGGTGELFF
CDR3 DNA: TGTGCCTGGAGCCGGACAGGGGGCACCGGGGAGCTGTTTTTT

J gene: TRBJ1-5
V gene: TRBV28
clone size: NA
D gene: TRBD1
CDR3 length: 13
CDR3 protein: CASKAGGIQPQHF
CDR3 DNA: TGTGCCAGCAAGGCAGGGGGCATTCAGCCCCAGCATTTT

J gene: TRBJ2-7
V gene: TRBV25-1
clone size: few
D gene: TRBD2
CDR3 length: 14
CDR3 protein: CASSAYDGRGGQYF
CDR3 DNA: TGTGCCAGCAGTGCTTATGATGGCCGGGGGGGTCAGTACTTC